This is a list of T cell receptor beta chains from one sample in a study of cytomegalovirus exposure and HLA in healthy donors. TCRdb's copy holds only in-frame clones and misses some; the assay was immunoSEQ multiplex PCR. Here the sample spans some 150,000 clones, over 8% being singletons. The sequencing sample was made of PBMCs. The source is a male donor in good health and CMV-seronegative. The conserved cysteine and the conserved F or W are not part of the CDR3 here.

cdr3_aa v_call
ASSGGTYANTGELF TRBV5-1
ASSGSRSNEQF TRBV11-3
ASSIPGANYGYT TRBV19
ASSFSGTGGGYT TRBV7-8
ASSFGFSGANVLT TRBV11-2
SVEGGSGVDTQY TRBV29-1
ASSFPRGYGYT TRBV28
ASSRDRGEGYT TRBV18
ASTVAGKGYT TRBV19
ASSPGLEYNEQF TRBV4-3
ASSLRAGNTGELF TRBV7-3
ASSPGGRAYNEQF TRBV4-1
ASSSPWGVDFNEQF TRBV7-9
ASSQAPDSGLYEQY TRBV4-1
ASSPLGGGGTDTQY TRBV4-1
ASSPTGFYNEQF TRBV7-3
ASTLNPRSVYTGELF TRBV28
ASSLGREGIKNIQY TRBV7-9
ASSPLDRVVSPLH TRBV18
ASSRQNRISSTDTQY TRBV5-4
ASSPWTLAETQY TRBV7-9
ATIPDRRATEAF TRBV19
ASSLRGEDTQY TRBV18
ASSLLRSGYNEQF TRBV7-9
ASSLGQGLDTQY TRBV5-1
ASSEGSPRNTEAF TRBV6-1
ASKNSYGDGYT TRBV5-1
ASSQDLPPAAGVGEKLF TRBV4-3
ASSFLDRDSHGYT TRBV28
ASNNLRTSVYEQY TRBV7-9
ASSQDAASGGAYEQY TRBV4-3
ASSLRAREGKLF TRBV13
ASSLLAAGVDEKLF TRBV28
ASGRADTQY TRBV6-5
ASSGWVAGNSNEQF TRBV7-2
ASNLRDNTEAF TRBV5-4
ASSPGTVYEQY TRBV6-5
ASSESGQGREKLF TRBV25-1
ASSPRLASYEQY TRBV9
ASGKQGVQPQH TRBV19
ASSWTDLLANEKLF TRBV27
ASSPTSGRIYEQY TRBV18
ASSQTSGGRDTQY TRBV4-2
ASSPTGDSYEQY TRBV7-8
ASSVPGLDNYEQY TRBV7-9
ASSHPRGGTNTGELF TRBV4-3